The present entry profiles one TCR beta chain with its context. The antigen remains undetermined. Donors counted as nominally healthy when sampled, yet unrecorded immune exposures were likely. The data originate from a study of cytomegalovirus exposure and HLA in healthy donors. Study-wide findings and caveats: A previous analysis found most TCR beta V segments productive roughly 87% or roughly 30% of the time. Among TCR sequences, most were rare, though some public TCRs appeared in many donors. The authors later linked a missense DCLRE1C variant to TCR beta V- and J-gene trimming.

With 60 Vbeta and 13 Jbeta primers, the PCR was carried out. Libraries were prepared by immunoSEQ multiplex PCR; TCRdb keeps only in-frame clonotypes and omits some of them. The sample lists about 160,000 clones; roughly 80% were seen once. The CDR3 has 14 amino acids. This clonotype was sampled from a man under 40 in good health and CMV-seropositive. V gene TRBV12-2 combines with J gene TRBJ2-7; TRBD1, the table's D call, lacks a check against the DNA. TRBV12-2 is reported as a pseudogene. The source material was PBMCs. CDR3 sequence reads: CASRSTGDSYEQYF. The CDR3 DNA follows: TGTGCAAGTCGCTCCACAGGGGACTCCTACGAGCAGTACTTC.